This passage covers 14 T cell receptor beta chains from one sample sequenced in a study of shared clonotypes between healthy human individuals. Libraries were prepared by immunoSEQ multiplex PCR; TCRdb keeps only in-frame clonotypes and omits some of them. The sample holds over 400,000 clones, 70% to 85% seen once. Sequencing was carried out using PBMCs. The receptors come from a woman aged 40 to 55 in good health. Some clones in this sample may be carry-over from other donors' samples.

The chain links TRBV19 to TRBJ1-1; 12 bases align to TRBD1. Germline values: CDR1 LNHDA, CDR2 SQIVND (reference sequence). This CDR3 region has 17 residues. With V trimmed by 5 bases and J by 0 bases, 7 bases remained unmatched. The DNA of the CDR3 is TGTGCCAGTAGTGCCCGGGACAGGGGGCCGATGAACACTGAAGCTTTCTTT. Translating gives CASSARDRGPMNTEAFF.

The rearrangement joins TRBV18 to TRBJ2-1, with D unresolved. The CDR3 sequence is 15 residues long. V lost 3 bases and J lost 2, with 11 bases in between. The germline V gene has CDR1 KGHSH and CDR2 LQKENI. CDR3 loop: CASSPRGQTYNEQFF. CDR3 nucleotide sequence: TGTGCCAGCTCACCCCGTGGTCAGACCTACAATGAGCAGTTCTTC. Based on the CDR3 plus reference TRBV18 and TRBJ2-1, the full variable domain is NAGVMQNPRHLVRRRGQEARLRCSPMKGHSHVYWYRQLPEEGLKFMVYLQKENIIDESGMPKERFSAEFPKEGPSILRIQQVVRGDSAAYFCASSPRGQTYNEQFFGPGTRLTVL.

As regards this clone: This sequence is one base from a far larger clone and is likely a read error. This chain links TRBV5-1 with TRBJ2-2; weak D call: TRBD1 (5 bases). Germline V lookup: CDR1 SGHRS, CDR2 YFSETQ. The CDR3 extends over 15 amino acids. Trimming removed 1 base from V and 3 bases from J, with 10 bases in between. The DNA of the CDR3 is TGCGCCAGCAGCTTGAGGTCCAGGGACACCGGGGAGCTGTTTTTT. Translating it yields CASSLRSRDTGELFF.

This clone came up many times. J is TRBJ1-1 and V is TRBV25-1; D gene uncertain. The CDR3 runs to 14 residues. Trimming pared 5 bases from V and 2 bases from J, leaving 12 bases between. Germline V gene sequence: CDR1 MGHDK, CDR2 SYGVNS. CDR3 region: CASSPPADNTEAFF. As DNA, the CDR3 is TGTGCCAGCAGTCCCCCGGCAGACAACACTGAAGCTTTCTTT.

The chain employs TRBV2 and TRBJ2-7, with D perhaps matching TRBD1 (5 bases). The V end was cut by 3 bases, the J end by 2 bases, with 5 bases between. The CDR3 length is 12 residues. Germline V CDR1 and CDR2: SNHLY, FYNNEI. This CDR3 reads CASSDRAYEQYF. The DNA for the CDR3 is TGTGCCAGCAGTGACAGGGCCTACGAGCAGTACTTC.

This rearrangement joins TRBV15 to TRBJ1-5; 9 bases map to TRBD1. In germline, CDR1 is LNHNV, CDR2 YYDKDF (reference sequence). The V gene end was trimmed by 0 bases and the J gene end by 0 bases; junction bases not matched to a gene: 3. The CDR3 contains 17 residues. This CDR3 reads CATSREGTGYSNQPQHF. In nucleotides, the CDR3 is TGTGCCACCAGCAGAGAAGGGACAGGGTATAGCAATCAGCCCCAGCATTTT.

Of note for this clone: This could be a read error, since a much larger clone is one nucleotide away. The chain carries TRBV29-1 and TRBJ2-2; D possibly uses TRBD1 or TRBD2 (6 bases each). From germline, CDR1 is SQVTM and CDR2 ANQGSEA. CDR3 length equals 14 residues. The CDR3 loop reads CSVEKVGGTEELFF. Here the CDR3 DNA reads TGCAGCGTTGAAAAGGTGGGGGGCACCGAGGAGCTGTTTTTT.

The chain uses TRBV27 and TRBJ2-2, with TRBD2 identical over 12 bases. Germline CDR1 reads MNHEY; CDR2 reads SMNVEV (reference sequence). The length of the CDR3 is 17 residues. J lost 0 bases, V lost 2 bases, and 1 base had no gene match. CDR3 amino acids: CASSLRLAGANTGELFF. In DNA form, the CDR3 reads TGTGCCAGCAGTTTAAGACTAGCGGGAGCGAACACCGGGGAGCTGTTTTTT.

The rearrangement uses TRBV29-1 and TRBJ1-2, with unresolved D. The CDR3 consists of 12 residues. Trimming cost V 2 bases and J 2 bases, with 6 bases left between them. CDR1 and CDR2 from the germline V gene are SQVTM and ANQGSEA. The CDR3 DNA is TGCAGCGTTGAAAAGGGCAACTATGGCTACACCTTC. As protein: CSVEKGNYGYTF.

This clone was counted only a few times. The chain couples TRBV28 to TRBJ2-5, with D perhaps being TRBD1 or TRBD2 (5 bases each). The DNA end is a closer match to TRBJ2-7, so the J assignment may be wrong. CDR3 length: 13 residues. CDR1 and CDR2 (germline): MDHEN, SYDVKM. CDR3 nucleotide sequence: TGTGCCAGCATGACGAGGGGTACCTACGAGCAGTACTTC. Amino acids: CASMTRGTYEQYF.

The gene calls are TRBV30 and TRBJ2-1; 9 positions agree with TRBD2. The CDR3 is made up of 14 amino acids. V lost 2 bases and J lost 8; bases outside the gene matches: 7. The germline gives CDR1 GTSNPN, CDR2 SVGIG (reference sequence). CDR3 DNA sequence: TGTGCCTGGAGTCGACTAGCGGTTACGGATGAGCAGTTCTTC. The encoded protein is CAWSRLAVTDEQFF.

The rearrangement links TRBV5-6 to TRBJ2-5; 10 bases map to TRBD2. Trimming cost V 3 bases and J 6 bases; bases outside gene matches: 5. Germline CDR1 reads SGHDT; CDR2 reads YYEEEE. The CDR3 covers 14 residues. The CDR3 sequence is CASSSSGSGKTQYF. The CDR3 DNA follows: TGTGCCAGCAGCTCTAGCGGGAGCGGGAAGACCCAGTACTTC.

This clone has just a few counts. This may be a read error, as it is one base from a much larger clone. This chain joins TRBV30 and TRBJ2-5; D unresolved. The length of the CDR3 is 13 residues. Germline V gene data show CDR1 as GTSNPN and CDR2 as SVGIG (reference sequence). V was shortened by 5 bases and J by 9 bases, with 19 bases between the two germline ends. The CDR3 nucleotides are TGTGCCTGGGGTCCCGCAGCCTCCGTGGCCCAGTACTTC. Translating it yields CAWGPAASVAQYF.

The chain has TRBV5-1 and TRBJ1-2, with 7 bases identical to TRBD1. The CDR3 runs 15 residues. The V gene end was trimmed by 4 bases and the J gene end by 4 bases; junction bases not matched to a gene: 10. The V gene's germline CDR1 is SGHRS and CDR2 YFSETQ. The DNA of the CDR3 is TGCGCCAGCAGCCCTCTAGGGACAGTAGCCTATGGCTACACCTTC. Translated: CASSPLGTVAYGYTF. Using reference TRBV5-1 and TRBJ1-2 for the parts outside the CDR3, the full variable domain is KAGVTQTPRYLIKTRGQQVTLSCSPISGHRSVSWYQQTPGQGLQFLFEYFSETQRNKGNFPGRFSGRQFSNSRSEMNVSTLELGDSALYLCASSPLGTVAYGYTFGSGTRLTVV.